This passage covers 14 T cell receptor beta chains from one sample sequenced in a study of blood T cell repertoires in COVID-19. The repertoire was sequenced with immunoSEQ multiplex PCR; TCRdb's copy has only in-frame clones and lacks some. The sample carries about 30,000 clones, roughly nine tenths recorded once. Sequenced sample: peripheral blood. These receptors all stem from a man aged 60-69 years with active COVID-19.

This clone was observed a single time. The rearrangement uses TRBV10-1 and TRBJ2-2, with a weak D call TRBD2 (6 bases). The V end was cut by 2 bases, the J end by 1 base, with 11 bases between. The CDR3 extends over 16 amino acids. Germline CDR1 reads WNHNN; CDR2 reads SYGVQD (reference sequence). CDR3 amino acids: CASSEAGTGNTGELFF. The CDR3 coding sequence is TGCGCCAGCAGTGAGGCGGGGACGGGGAACACCGGGGAGCTGTTTTTT.

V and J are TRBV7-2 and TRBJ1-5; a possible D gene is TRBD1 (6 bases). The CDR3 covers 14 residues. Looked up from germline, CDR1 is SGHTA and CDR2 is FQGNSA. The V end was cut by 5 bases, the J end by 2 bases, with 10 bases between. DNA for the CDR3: TGTGCCAGCAGCGAATACAGGGGCAATCAGCCCCAGCATTTT. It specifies CASSEYRGNQPQHF.

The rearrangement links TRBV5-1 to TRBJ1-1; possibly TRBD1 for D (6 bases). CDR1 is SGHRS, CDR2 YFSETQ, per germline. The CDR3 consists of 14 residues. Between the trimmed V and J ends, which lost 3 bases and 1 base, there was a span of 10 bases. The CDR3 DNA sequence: TGCGCCAGCAGCTCCGGACAGCAGAACACTGAAGCTTTCTTT. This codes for CASSSGQQNTEAFF.

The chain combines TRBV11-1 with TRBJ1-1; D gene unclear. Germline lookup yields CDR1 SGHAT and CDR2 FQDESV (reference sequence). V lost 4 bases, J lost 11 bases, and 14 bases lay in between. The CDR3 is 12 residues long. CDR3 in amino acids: CASSSLGVAAFF. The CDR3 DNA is TGTGCCAGCAGCTCGCTCGGGGTTGCGGCTTTCTTT.

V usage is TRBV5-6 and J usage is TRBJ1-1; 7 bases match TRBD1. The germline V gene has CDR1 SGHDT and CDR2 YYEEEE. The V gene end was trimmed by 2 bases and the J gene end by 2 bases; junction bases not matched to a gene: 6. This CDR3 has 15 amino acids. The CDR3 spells CASSFTGEGNTEAFF. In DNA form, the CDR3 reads TGTGCCAGCAGCTTCACAGGGGAAGGCAACACTGAAGCTTTCTTT.

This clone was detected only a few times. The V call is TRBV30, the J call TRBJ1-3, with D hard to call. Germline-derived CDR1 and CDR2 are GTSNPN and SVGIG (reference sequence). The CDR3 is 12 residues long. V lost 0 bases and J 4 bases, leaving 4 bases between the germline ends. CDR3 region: CAWSVSGNTIYF. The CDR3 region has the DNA TGTGCCTGGAGTGTCTCGGGAAACACCATATATTTT.

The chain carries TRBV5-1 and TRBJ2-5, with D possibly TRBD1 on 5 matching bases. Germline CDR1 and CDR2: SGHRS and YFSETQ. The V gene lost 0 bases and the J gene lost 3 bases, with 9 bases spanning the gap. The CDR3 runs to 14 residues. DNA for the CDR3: TGCGCCAGCAGCTTGGAGGGGCGAGAAGAGACCCAGTACTTC. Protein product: CASSLEGREETQYF.

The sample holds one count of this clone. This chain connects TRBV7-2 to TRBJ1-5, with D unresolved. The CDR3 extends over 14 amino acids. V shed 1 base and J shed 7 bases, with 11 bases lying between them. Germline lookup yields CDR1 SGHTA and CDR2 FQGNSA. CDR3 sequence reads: CASSLGQVGQPQHF. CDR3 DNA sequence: TGTGCCAGCAGCTTAGGGCAGGTCGGCCAGCCCCAGCATTTT.

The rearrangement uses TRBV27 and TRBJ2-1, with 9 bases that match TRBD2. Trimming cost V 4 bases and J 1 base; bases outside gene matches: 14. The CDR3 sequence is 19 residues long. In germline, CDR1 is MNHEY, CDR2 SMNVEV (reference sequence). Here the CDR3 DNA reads TGTGCCAGCAGTTCCCTAGCGGGGAGGCCATCGGGGTCCTACAATGAGCAGTTCTTC. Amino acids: CASSSLAGRPSGSYNEQFF.

CDR3 sequence: CASSLSGTSGGAYNEQFF. The CDR3 nucleotides are TGTGCCAGCAGCCTATCCGGGACTAGCGGGGGGGCCTACAATGAGCAGTTCTTC. The J gene is TRBJ2-1, the V gene TRBV7-2; 16 bases match TRBD2. J was trimmed by 2 bases and V by 5 bases; bases with no gene match: 6. The germline CDR1 and CDR2 sequences are SGHTA and FQGNSA. This CDR3 contains 18 residues.

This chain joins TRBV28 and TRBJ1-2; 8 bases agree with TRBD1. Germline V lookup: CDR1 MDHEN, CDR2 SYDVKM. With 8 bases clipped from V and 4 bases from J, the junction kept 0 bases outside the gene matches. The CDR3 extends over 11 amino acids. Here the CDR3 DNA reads TGTGCCAGCGACAGGGGCTATGGCTACACCTTC. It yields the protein CASDRGYGYTF.

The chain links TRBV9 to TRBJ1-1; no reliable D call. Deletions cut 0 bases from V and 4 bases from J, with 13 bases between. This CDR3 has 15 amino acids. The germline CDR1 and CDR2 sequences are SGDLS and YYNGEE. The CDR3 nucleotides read TGTGCCAGCAGCGTAGAAGGTTCCCTAGGCACTGAAGCTTTCTTT. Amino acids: CASSVEGSLGTEAFF.

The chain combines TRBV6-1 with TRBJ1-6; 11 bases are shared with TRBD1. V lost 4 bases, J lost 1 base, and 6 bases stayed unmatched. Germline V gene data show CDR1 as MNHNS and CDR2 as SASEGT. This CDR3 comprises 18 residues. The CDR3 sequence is CASSGTGGVSSYNSPLHF. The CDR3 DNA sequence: TGTGCCAGCAGTGGGACAGGGGGCGTAAGTTCCTATAATTCACCCCTCCACTTT.

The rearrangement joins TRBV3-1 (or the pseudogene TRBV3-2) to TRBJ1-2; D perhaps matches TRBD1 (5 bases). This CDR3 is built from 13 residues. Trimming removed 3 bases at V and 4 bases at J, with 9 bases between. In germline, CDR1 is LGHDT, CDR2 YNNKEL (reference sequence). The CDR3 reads CASSQGGTYGYTF. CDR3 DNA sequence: TGTGCCAGCAGCCAGGGGGGAACCTATGGCTACACCTTC.